This TCR beta chain was recorded in a study of T cell responses to AZD1222 COVID-19 vaccine. Study observations and caveats: An increase in Spike-specific TCR breadth and depth was observed after two AZD1222 doses. Regions 160-218 and 743-854 dominated among vaccine-associated CD4 TCRs spanning spike.

A note on this clone: Its specificity is unknown.

CDR1 and CDR2 (germline): SGHNT, YYREEE (reference sequence). The CDR3 covers 17 residues. V lost 0 bases to trimming and J lost 0 bases, with 12 bases between them. This table comes from immunoSEQ multiplex PCR, and its TCRdb copy is limited to in-frame clones, with some not included. Seen here are 200,000 to 250,000 clones, less than 95% observed once, and the top ten hold 1.7%. This TCR was sampled from an adult who received the MenACWY meningococcal vaccine as a control. Here the sequenced sample was peripheral blood, taken 28 days after the second dose of the MenACWY control vaccine. The gene calls are TRBV5-4 and TRBJ1-4; the D is unclear. CDR3 in amino acids: CASSLATETPTNEKLFF. The CDR3 region has the DNA TGTGCCAGCAGCTTGGCCACCGAGACACCAACTAATGAAAAACTGTTTTTT. Looking up the rest from reference TRBV5-4 and TRBJ1-4 gives the full variable domain: ETGVTQSPTHLIKTRGQQVTLRCSSQSGHNTVSWYQQALGQGPQFIFQYYREEENGRGNFPPRFSGLQFPNYSSELNVNALELDDSALYLCASSLATETPTNEKLFFGSGTQLSVL.